This T cell receptor (beta chain) was identified during a study of cytomegalovirus exposure and HLA in healthy donors. This CDR3 spans 13 amino acids. Trimming stripped 5 bases from V and 2 bases from J, with 9 bases between. CDR1 is MDHEN, CDR2 SYDVKM, per germline. PCR employed 60 Vbeta and 13 Jbeta primers. Assay used: immunoSEQ multiplex PCR; TCRdb lists only in-frame clones, some missing. The sample records about 96,000 clones, 64% being singletons. Though probably carrying unrecorded immune exposures, donors were nominally healthy at sampling. This sequence originates from a man in his fifties or sixties in good health and CMV-seronegative. The genes are TRBV28 and TRBJ1-2, with D unresolved. The sequenced material came from PBMCs. Here the CDR3 DNA reads TGTGCCAGCAGTCCCGTACTGAACTATGGCTACACCTTC. Translation gives CASSPVLNYGYTF.